A selection of T cell receptor beta chains follows, all from one sample in a study of T cell repertoires in cytomegalovirus infection. TCRdb re-analysed the reads in MiXCR, keeping a single row per CDR3 protein. The sample carries about 740,000 distinct CDR3 sequences, approximately 40% recorded once. Specimen: PBMCs. The origin of the receptors is a human donor in good health (CMV status not recorded). Some clones in this sample may be carry-over from other donors' samples. CDR3s include the opening cysteine and the closing phenylalanine or tryptophan. Each record gives: V gene, J gene, D gene, clone size, CDR3 protein, CDR3 DNA. A D gene is named only where the DNA matches it firmly. Size tells how often a clone was seen (once, few, many) or the class of an expanded clone, and some rows leave it out.

>TRBV12-3/TRBV12-4|TRBJ1-2|NA|NA
CASSPYDRANYGYTF
TGTGCCAGCAGCCCCTACGACAGAGCTAACTATGGCTACACCTTC
>TRBV28|TRBJ2-4|TRBD1|NA
CASSFPDPGGTGGGIAKNIQYF
TGTGCCAGCAGTTTTCCCGACCCGGGTGGGACAGGGGGCGGGATAGCCAAAAACATTCAGTACTTC
>TRBV4-1|TRBJ2-7|TRBD1|few
CASSQDVRDSNSYEQYF
TGCGCCAGCAGCCAAGATGTACGGGACAGCAATTCCTACGAGCAGTACTTC
>TRBV6-6|TRBJ2-5|TRBD2|NA
CASRLAGMVETQYF
TGTGCCAGCAGGTTAGCGGGAATGGTGGAGACCCAGTACTTC
>TRBV28|TRBJ2-4|TRBD1|NA
CASSSLTGGKNIQYF
TGTGCCAGCAGTTCCCTGACAGGGGGCAAAAACATTCAGTACTTC
>TRBV27|TRBJ1-6|NA|once
CASSFHGAGSSYNSPLHF
TGTGCCAGCAGTTTTCATGGCGCGGGAAGCTCCTATAATTCACCCCTCCACTTT
>TRBV10-3|TRBJ2-7|NA|NA
CAISEYVGNEQYF
TGTGCCATCAGTGAGTACGTGGGAAACGAGCAGTACTTC
>TRBV20-1|TRBJ1-1|NA|NA
CSARRSISNFPEAFF
TGCAGTGCTAGACGCTCGATCAGCAATTTCCCTGAAGCTTTCTTT
>TRBV19|TRBJ1-2|NA|NA
CASFSFADYGYTF
TGTGCCAGTTTCTCCTTTGCGGACTATGGCTACACCTTC
>TRBV5-6|TRBJ2-7|NA|NA
CASSFTGPYYEQYF
TGTGCCAGCAGCTTCACAGGACCCTACTACGAGCAGTACTTC
>TRBV6-5|TRBJ1-1|NA|NA
CASKRGKNTEAFF
TGTGCCAGCAAGAGGGGGAAGAACACTGAAGCTTTCTTT
>TRBV12-3/TRBV12-4|TRBJ2-5|TRBD2|NA
CASSLTGTSVFGPQETQYF
TGTGCCAGCAGCTTAACCGGGACTAGCGTTTTCGGCCCACAAGAGACCCAGTACTTC
>TRBV11-2|TRBJ1-4|NA|few
CASMIAGRQKLFF
TGTGCCAGCATGATTGCAGGAAGGCAAAAACTGTTTTTT
>TRBV2|TRBJ2-3|TRBD2|NA
CASSDPGASGRYTDTQYF
TGTGCCAGCAGTGACCCCGGGGCTAGCGGGAGGTACACAGATACGCAGTATTTT
>TRBV5-6|TRBJ2-3|NA|NA
CASSDTSDTQYF
TGTGCCAGCAGCGACACTAGTGATACGCAGTATTTT
>TRBV15|TRBJ2-3|TRBD2|NA
CATSRGGGSNTQYF
TGTGCCACCAGCAGGGGGGGGGGGTCGAATACGCAGTATTTT
>TRBV7-8|TRBJ2-7|TRBD2|many
CASSFSAGVSYEQYF
TGTGCCAGCAGCTTCTCAGCGGGAGTCTCCTACGAGCAGTACTTC
>TRBV20-1|TRBJ2-5|NA|NA
CSASKGETQYF
TGCAGTGCTAGTAAGGGGGAGACCCAGTACTTC
>TRBV7-2|TRBJ1-1|NA|NA
CASSPRPVGNTEAFF
TGTGCCAGCAGCCCAAGACCTGTTGGGAACACTGAAGCTTTCTTT
>TRBV20-1|TRBJ2-7|TRBD1|few
CSAGTGEKHEQYF
TGCAGTGCTGGGACAGGGGAAAAGCACGAGCAGTACTTC
>TRBV2|TRBJ2-3|NA|few
CASSANAGTDTQYF
TGTGCCAGCAGTGCTAATGCGGGCACAGATACGCAGTATTTT
>TRBV2|TRBJ2-1|NA|NA
CASSSSRAGYNEQFF
TGTGCCAGCAGTTCCTCACGGGCGGGTTACAATGAGCAGTTCTTC
>TRBV7-2|TRBJ1-1|NA|few
CASSLERGSNTEAFF
TGTGCCAGCAGCTTAGAACGGGGGTCGAACACTGAAGCTTTCTTT
>TRBV28|TRBJ2-5|TRBD1|few
CASSLREVGRGLTQYF
TGTGCCAGCAGTTTAAGGGAGGTGGGCAGGGGGCTAACCCAGTACTTC
>TRBV28|TRBJ2-1|NA|few
CASSLPRDGINEQFF
TGTGCCAGCAGTTTACCGCGGGACGGGATCAATGAGCAGTTCTTC
>TRBV7-2|TRBJ2-2|NA|NA
CASSLFGMGGTGELFF
TGTGCCAGCAGCTTATTCGGGATGGGGGGAACCGGGGAGCTGTTTTTT
>TRBV2|TRBJ2-5|TRBD2|NA
CASGGIAGQETQYF
TGTGCCAGCGGTGGGATAGCGGGGCAAGAGACCCAGTACTTC
>TRBV6-2/TRBV6-3|TRBJ2-5|TRBD2|NA
CASRRTSGSYQETQYF
TGTGCCAGCAGACGGACTAGCGGGAGTTACCAAGAGACCCAGTACTTC
>TRBV7-6|TRBJ2-1|TRBD2|NA
CASSKAGGNEQFF
TGTGCCAGCAGTAAAGCGGGGGGCAATGAGCAGTTCTTC
>TRBV19|TRBJ2-1|TRBD1|NA
CASSNGDSNNEQFF
TGTGCCAGTAGTAATGGGGACAGCAACAATGAGCAGTTCTTC
>TRBV28|TRBJ2-5|NA|NA
CASRYLQGPGETQYF
TGTGCCAGCAGATACCTACAGGGTCCCGGAGAGACCCAGTACTTC
>TRBV7-2|TRBJ1-1|NA|NA
CASSYGSRAVLEAFF
TGTGCCAGCAGCTACGGGAGTCGGGCAGTCCTTGAAGCTTTCTTT
>TRBV7-3|TRBJ1-2|NA|NA
CASSAVLRGGYTF
TGTGCCAGCAGTGCGGTTTTACGAGGTGGCTACACCTTC
>TRBV5-1|TRBJ1-1|NA|NA
CASSLPGSRTEAFF
TGCGCCAGCAGCTTGCCAGGGAGTCGGACTGAAGCTTTCTTT
>TRBV7-8|TRBJ1-5|TRBD1|many
CASSDGQGRQPQHF
TGTGCCAGCAGCGACGGACAGGGAAGGCAGCCCCAGCATTTT